A single TCR beta chain is shown here with its context. Assay used: immunoSEQ multiplex PCR; TCRdb lists only in-frame clones, some missing. Of 20,000 to 25,000 clones in the sample, just over 85% are singletons; the top ten hold 6.5% to 9.5%. This specimen comes from a study of T cell changes during pregnancy in multiple sclerosis. Germline assignment: CDR1 LGHNT and CDR2 FRNRAP. There are 13 residues in the CDR3. Trimming pared 6 bases from V and 10 bases from J, leaving 16 bases between. The sequenced sample was CD8+ T cells from peripheral blood mononuclear cells, obtained in the first trimester of pregnancy. The gene calls are TRBV12-5 and TRBJ2-1; a possible D gene is TRBD1 (6 bases). The source is a female donor in good health, enrolled as a control in a pregnancy study. The CDR3 region has the DNA TGTGCTAGTGGACAGGGCGCCTTATGGGAGCAGTTCTTC. Its translation is CASGQGALWEQFF.